A selection of T cell receptor beta chains follows, all from one sample in a study of blood T cells in healthy people across ages. TCRdb independently ran MiXCR on the 5' RACE reads; one entry per CDR3 protein. The sample contains 1.4 million or so distinct CDR3 sequences, approximately 43% of which appear only once. Sequenced sample: blood. These receptors were collected from a woman under 30 in good health. CDR3s include the opening cysteine and the closing phenylalanine or tryptophan. The D gene is left open where the match is weak. Expanded clones are given a class, and other clones once, few, many or no size at all.

V gene	J gene	D gene	clone size	CDR3 DNA	CDR3 protein
TRBV21-1	TRBJ2-7	-	-	TGTGCCAGCAGCAAAGCGGGGGTGGGGGACAATGAGCAGTACTTC	CASSKAGVGDNEQYF
TRBV4-3	TRBJ2-7	-	-	TGCGCCAGCAGCCAAGAAAGGGTACAGGGATCCGAGCAGTACTTC	CASSQERVQGSEQYF
TRBV6-5	TRBJ1-1	-	-	TGTGCCAGCAGTTGGACATCACAGGTTATGAACACTGAAGCTTTCTTT	CASSWTSQVMNTEAFF
TRBV5-1	TRBJ2-1	TRBD2	few	TGCGCCAGCAGCTCCTCATCTAGCGGGATCTACAATGAGCAGTTCTTC	CASSSSSSGIYNEQFF
TRBV20-1	TRBJ1-2	-	-	TGCAGTGCGTCGGTTAGGGACTATGGCTACACCTTC	CSASVRDYGYTF
TRBV27	TRBJ2-3	TRBD2	-	TGTGCCAGCAGTTTATCCGGGACTAGCGGGAGGTTCTCAGATACGCAGTATTTT	CASSLSGTSGRFSDTQYF
TRBV12-5	TRBJ2-3	TRBD1	-	TGTGCTAGTGGCCCATCCGACAGGGGGCGAGATACGCAGTATTTT	CASGPSDRGRDTQYF
TRBV6-1	TRBJ1-1	-	-	TGTGCCAGCAAATGGAGAGGGAACACTGAAGCTTTCTTT	CASKWRGNTEAFF
TRBV5-1	TRBJ1-1	TRBD1	-	TGCGCCAGCAGCGTATCCGGGACAGCGAACACTGAAGCTTTCTTT	CASSVSGTANTEAFF
TRBV30	TRBJ1-1	-	-	TGTGCCTGGACCCGGTGGAACACTCAAGCTTTCTTT	CAWTRWNTQAFF
TRBV27	TRBJ1-5	-	many	TGTGCCAGCAGCAGCAGTAGCAATCAGCCCCAGCATTTT	CASSSSSNQPQHF
TRBV27	TRBJ2-5	-	few	TGTGCCAGCAGTTTACTGGACACCCGCTGGGAGCAGTACTTC	CASSLLDTRWEQYF
TRBV12-3/TRBV12-4	TRBJ2-7	-	few	TGTGCCAGCAGTTGGAGGGACCACTCCTACGAGCAGTACTTC	CASSWRDHSYEQYF
TRBV28	TRBJ1-4	-	-	TGTGCCAGCAGTTTGGCGGGGCGACCCAATGAAAAACTGTTTTTT	CASSLAGRPNEKLFF
TRBV20-1	TRBJ2-5	-	-	TGCAGTGCTGACCGGGGCGGGGCGAAACAAGAGACCCAGTACTTC	CSADRGGAKQETQYF
TRBV12-3/TRBV12-4	TRBJ1-5	-	few	TGTGCCAGCAGTTTAATTGGGGGAGTGGGTCAGCCCCAGCATTTT	CASSLIGGVGQPQHF